The 15 T cell receptor beta chains in this list originate from one sample, sequenced in a study of human T cells and chemical hapten exposure (dated by TCRdb to 2020 to 2023). This specimen's time point label, interpreted: patch test 3, about 24 weeks after DPC sensitization. Per the publication, the treatment or condition label means: therapeutic diphenylcyclopropenone sensitization with weekly scalp DPC. The method was RACE. The sequencer was a NextSeq 500. TCRdb redid the processing of the public reads, applying fastp at Q25 and MiXCR, and retained in-frame beta chains. A single entry per CDR3 protein holds the most common genes and DNA from its merged rows. Recorded for this sample are more than 100,000 distinct CDR3 sequences; approximately 10% of them occurred a single time. The ten top clones hold 2.4% of the sample. The source material was whole blood, sampled in connection with sensitization to the hapten diphenylcyclopropenone (DPC). The source is a woman in her forties or fifties with alopecia areata. Some clones in this sample may be carry-over from other donors' samples.

A few counts support this clonotype. V usage is TRBV15 and J usage is TRBJ1-5; 10 positions match TRBD1. Germline V CDR1 and CDR2: LNHNV, YYDKDF (reference sequence). After removal of 1 base from V and 4 bases from J, the junction contained 1 base not matched to a gene. This CDR3 contains 15 residues. CDR3 region: CATSRGTGGNQPQHF. CDR3 sequence (DNA): TGTGCCACCAGCAGAGGGACAGGGGGTAATCAGCCCCAGCATTTT.

This CDR3 reads CASSELGPSSQETQYF. In nucleotides, the CDR3 is TGTGCCAGCAGTGAACTCGGGCCTTCGAGCCAAGAGACCCAGTACTTC. This chain joins TRBV25-1 and TRBJ2-5; the D is unclear. This CDR3 has 16 residues. The germline gives CDR1 MGHDK, CDR2 SYGVNS. Trimming removed 2 bases from V and 1 base from J, with 14 bases in between.

This chain joins TRBV7-2 and TRBJ2-1; D might be TRBD2 (5 bases). CDR1 is SGHTA, CDR2 FQGNSA, per germline. V was clipped by 5 bases and J by 5 bases, with 16 bases between them. The CDR3 has 15 amino acids. The CDR3 nucleotides are TGTGCCAGCAGCCTTGGACTCGGCGCCAACAATGAGCAGTTCTTC. Its translation: CASSLGLGANNEQFF. Supplemented by reference TRBV7-2 and TRBJ2-1, the full variable domain reads GAGVSQSPSNKVTEKGKDVELRCDPISGHTALYWYRQSLGQGLEFLIYFQGNSAPDKSGLPSDRFSAERTGGSVSTLTIQRTQQEDSAVYLCASSLGLGANNEQFFGPGTRLTVL.

On this clonotype itself: The junction shows a germline mismatch at one end, possibly a read error. The chain links TRBV2 to TRBJ1-2; D is ambiguous. This CDR3 region has 14 residues. CDR1 and CDR2 (germline): SNHLY, FYNNEI. The CDR3 here is CASIEGRTTYGYTF. The DNA of the CDR3 is TGTGCCAGCATTGAAGGACGGACTACCTATGGCTACACCTTC.

This clonotype was seen a handful of times. The V gene is TRBV12-3 or TRBV12-4, the J gene TRBJ1-1; TRBD1 might be the D (5 bases). Between the trimmed V and J ends, which lost 4 bases and 11 bases, there was a span of 17 bases. This CDR3 region has 13 residues. The CDR3 region is CASSSMAGTIAFF. CDR3 DNA: TGTGCCAGCAGTTCGATGGCAGGGACCATCGCTTTCTTT.

The genes are TRBV20-1 and TRBJ1-5; 9 nucleotides match TRBD1. V trimming: 3 bases; J trimming: 6 bases; junction bases outside the gene matches: 9. This CDR3 is 15 amino acids long. From germline, CDR1 is DFQATT and CDR2 SNEGSKA (reference sequence). The CDR3 sequence: CSASRTGGASQPQHF. As DNA, the CDR3 is TGCAGTGCTAGCAGAACAGGGGGCGCGAGTCAGCCCCAGCATTTT.

In its sample, this clonotype was seen a few times. The genes are TRBV2 and TRBJ1-1; maybe TRBD1 (5 bases). The length of the CDR3 is 15 residues. The ends were cut back, 5 bases at V and 1 base at J, with 14 bases in the middle. CDR1 is SNHLY, CDR2 FYNNEI, per germline. This chain's CDR3 is CASSWPSGENTEAFF. The CDR3 nucleotides read TGTGCCAGCAGTTGGCCCTCGGGGGAGAACACTGAAGCTTTCTTT.

This clonotype was observed many times. This chain uses TRBV9 with TRBJ2-7; 8 bases match TRBD1. The junction had 8 bases not matched to a gene; V was cut back by 4 bases and J by 2 bases. Germline V CDR1 and CDR2: SGDLS, YYNGEE. The CDR3 covers 15 residues. The CDR3 is CASSPGGGDAYEQYF. DNA for the CDR3: TGTGCCAGCAGCCCAGGGGGCGGGGACGCCTACGAGCAGTACTTC.

The V and J genes are TRBV6-6 and TRBJ1-2; 8 positions agree with TRBD1. CDR1 MNHNY and CDR2 SVGAGI come from the germline V gene (reference sequence). CDR3 length: 18 residues. Trimming took 4 bases from V and 7 from J; bases not matched to a gene: 20. The CDR3 is CASSSTGRGLRPASGYTF. The CDR3 DNA is TGTGCCAGCAGTTCCACGGGCAGGGGGCTCAGACCCGCTAGTGGCTACACCTTC.

A remark on this clonotype: A much larger clone differs from this one at a single base, so this may be a read error. The chain has TRBV7-2 and TRBJ2-7; D is ambiguous. The CDR3 is 13 residues long. CDR1 and CDR2 (germline): SGHTA, FQGNSA. Trimming shortened V by 9 bases and J by 1 base, and 13 bases separated the two germline ends. The CDR3 sequence is CARSPDTSYEQYF. The CDR3 DNA sequence: TGTGCCAGAAGCCCAGACACATCCTACGAGCAGTACTTC. Full variable domain (outside the CDR3, taken from reference TRBV7-2 and TRBJ2-7): GAGVSQSPSNKVTEKGKDVELRCDPISGHTALYWYRQSLGQGLEFLIYFQGNSAPDKSGLPSDRFSAERTGGSVSTLTIQRTQQEDSAVYLCARSPDTSYEQYFGPGTRLTVT.

This clonotype came up a few times. CDR3 sequence reads: CASSSRGDSYNSPLHF. The CDR3 DNA reads as TGTGCCAGCAGTTCCCGGGGAGACTCCTATAATTCACCCCTCCACTTT. This rearrangement joins TRBV12-3 or TRBV12-4 to TRBJ1-6; D remains unclear. The germline V and J ends were trimmed by 4 bases and 0 bases, with 10 bases remaining between them. The CDR3 length is 16 residues.

This clonotype was detected a few times. V usage is TRBV27 and J usage is TRBJ1-5; 7 positions agree with TRBD1. The J segment lost 4 bases and the V segment lost 6 bases, leaving 3 bases of the junction unmatched. CDR3 length equals 13 residues. Germline V gene lookup returns CDR1 MNHEY and CDR2 SMNVEV (reference sequence). Here the CDR3 reads CASSNRGNQPQHF. CDR3 nucleotide sequence: TGTGCCAGCAGCAACAGGGGTAATCAGCCCCAGCATTTT.

The chain joins TRBV2 to TRBJ2-2; no clear D. CDR1 and CDR2 (germline): SNHLY, FYNNEI. V was shortened by 1 base and J by 6 bases, with 15 bases between the two germline ends. The CDR3 has 16 residues. The CDR3 nucleotides are TGTGCCAGCAGTGAAGAAACGGCAAAGGTCGCCGGGGAGCTGTTTTTT. Translated, it gives CASSEETAKVAGELFF. The full variable domain, in which reference TRBV2 and TRBJ2-2 provide the parts outside the CDR3, is EPEVTQTPSHQVTQMGQEVILRCVPISNHLYFYWYRQILGQKVEFLVSFYNNEISEKSEIFDDQFSVERPDGSNFTLKIRSTKLEDSAMYFCASSEETAKVAGELFFGEGSRLTVL.

This clonotype was recorded a few times. The rearrangement links TRBV6-4 to TRBJ2-2, with unresolved D. The CDR3 contains 13 residues. Germline lookup yields CDR1 MRHNA and CDR2 SNTAGT. V was shortened by 0 bases and J by 6 bases, with 5 bases between the two germline ends. The CDR3 nucleotides are TGTGCCAGCAGTGACTCCGAAGCCGGGGAGCTGTTTTTT. Translation: CASSDSEAGELFF.

This clonotype was counted between two and nine times. The chain uses TRBV28 and TRBJ2-7, with no clear D. Germline V gene lookup returns CDR1 MDHEN and CDR2 SYDVKM. CDR3 length equals 14 residues. V lost 5 bases to trimming and J lost 3 bases, with 14 bases between them. CDR3 nucleotide sequence: TGTGCCAGCAGTACCACCAGGTCAAACTACGAGCAGTACTTC. The encoded protein is CASSTTRSNYEQYF.